Presented here are 31 T cell receptor beta chains from one specimen sequenced in a study of a mutant IDH1 vaccine in newly diagnosed glioma (dated by TCRdb to about 2021). The sample's time point label, decoded: baseline, week 1 (first vaccination visit). The label giving this sample's treatment or condition can be read as: pre-vaccination baseline after standard-of-care therapy. The library was prepared using the immunoSEQ multiplex PCR assay. TCRdb obtained this table from immuneACCESS and retained in-frame rearrangements with V and J assigned. These tables miss some clones; where compared with another copy, unresolved V genes account for less than half of the shortfall, and the remainder is unexplained. The sample table contains about 92,000 clones; only one count was recorded for about 80% of them. 7.4% of the sample is held by the ten biggest clonotypes. Sample: PBMCs, taken from a glioma patient treated with radiotherapy, temozolomide or both. These TCRs come from a woman in her forties or fifties with glioma.

The rearrangement uses TRBV7-9 and TRBJ2-7, with D perhaps matching TRBD1 or TRBD2 (6 bases each). The CDR3 extends over 14 amino acids. CDR1 and CDR2 (germline): SEHNR, FQNEAQ (reference sequence). V was shortened by 8 bases and J by 1 base, with 15 bases between the two germline ends. The DNA of the CDR3 is TGTGCCAGCGAGGGGGGAAGAGGGTCCTACGAGCAGTACTTC. Protein sequence: CASEGGRGSYEQYF.

The CDR3 sequence: CAWSVQGAEAQHF. The CDR3 bases are TGTGCCTGGAGTGTACAGGGGGCTGAGGCCCAGCATTTT. J is TRBJ1-5 and V is TRBV30, with TRBD1 matching 9 bases. The CDR3 loop spans 13 amino acids. Looked up from germline, CDR1 is GTSNPN and CDR2 is SVGIG (reference sequence). V lost 0 bases to trimming and J lost 11 bases; unmatched junction nucleotides: 5.

The chain joins TRBV25-1 to TRBJ2-7; 7 nucleotides match TRBD1. V gave up 1 base and J gave up 4 bases; unmatched junction bases: 7. This CDR3 comprises 15 residues. Germline values: CDR1 MGHDK, CDR2 SYGVNS. The CDR3 bases are TGTGCCAGCAGTGAATTAGAGGGGGCGCGTTACGAGCAGTACTTC. Amino acid sequence: CASSELEGARYEQYF.

The chain has TRBV27 and TRBJ1-3; D gene ambiguous. Trimming removed 6 bases at V and 0 bases at J, with 9 bases between. From germline, CDR1 is MNHEY and CDR2 SMNVEV (reference sequence). The CDR3 runs to 14 residues. This CDR3 is CASRPGGSGNTIYF. Written as DNA, the CDR3 is TGTGCCAGCAGGCCTGGAGGCTCTGGAAACACCATATATTTT.

This chain joins TRBV6-1 and TRBJ1-2; no clear D. Trimming removed 7 bases from V and 0 bases from J, with 9 bases in between. CDR1 is MNHNS and CDR2 is SASEGT in the germline V gene. This CDR3 region has 13 residues. CDR3 in DNA: TGTGCCAGCACGTCGGATCCTAACTATGGCTACACCTTC. Amino acid sequence: CASTSDPNYGYTF.

The chain joins TRBV19 to TRBJ2-2; 11 nucleotides align to TRBD1. This CDR3 comprises 16 residues. Germline V gene sequence: CDR1 LNHDA, CDR2 SQIVND (reference sequence). The V segment lost 5 bases and the J segment 5 bases; nucleotides outside the gene matches: 7. The CDR3 region is CASSARTGGGTGELFF. The CDR3, as DNA: TGTGCCAGTAGTGCTCGGACAGGGGGCGGAACCGGGGAGCTGTTTTTT. Complete variable domain (other parts from reference TRBV19 and TRBJ2-2): DGGITQSPKYLFRKEGQNVTLSCEQNLNHDAMYWYRQDPGQGLRLIYYSQIVNDFQKGDIAEGYSVSREKKESFPLTVTSAQKNPTAFYLCASSARTGGGTGELFFGEGSRLTVL.

This chain links TRBV5-4 with TRBJ2-5; D uncertain. The V gene lost 4 bases and the J gene lost 0 bases, with 10 bases spanning the gap. The CDR3 runs 14 residues. CDR1 and CDR2 from the germline V gene are SGHNT and YYREEE (reference sequence). The CDR3 nucleotides are TGTGCCAGCAGCCCAGAGACGTACCAAGAGACCCAGTACTTC. This sequence encodes CASSPETYQETQYF.

This clone came up a few times. This chain joins TRBV11-1 and TRBJ2-1; unclear D gene. V dropped 1 base and J dropped 8 bases, with 9 bases sitting between them. The CDR3 is made up of 13 amino acids. CDR1 and CDR2 (germline): SGHAT, FQDESV (reference sequence). CDR3 sequence (DNA): TGTGCCAGCAGCTTAGAACGGGCACATGAGCAGTTCTTC. It is translated as CASSLERAHEQFF.

V is TRBV7-8 and J is TRBJ2-3; no clear D gene. The CDR3 spans 15 residues. Germline CDR1 and CDR2: SGHVS and FQNEAQ. Trimming removed 4 bases from V and 3 bases from J, with 14 bases in between. The CDR3 protein is CASSSTLGWTDTQYF. CDR3 nucleotides: TGTGCCAGCAGCTCGACTTTGGGATGGACAGATACGCAGTATTTT.

This chain uses TRBV4-1 with TRBJ1-6; no firm D call. The CDR3 consists of 15 residues. V was clipped by 0 bases and J by 0 bases, with 3 bases between them. Germline V lookup: CDR1 MGHRA, CDR2 YSYEKL. In DNA form, the CDR3 reads TGCGCCAGCAGCCAAGACAGCTCCTATAATTCACCCCTCCACTTT. Its translation is CASSQDSSYNSPLHF.

Ten or more counts support this clone. The chain employs TRBV6-4 and TRBJ1-6; D not certain. With 3 bases removed from V and 4 bases from J, the gap between germline ends came to 4 bases. The CDR3 runs 13 residues. The V gene's germline CDR1 is MRHNA and CDR2 SNTAGT. CDR3 nucleotides: TGTGCCAGCAGTGAGGGATATAATTCACCCCTCCACTTT. Protein sequence: CASSEGYNSPLHF.

The rearrangement uses TRBV7-9 and TRBJ1-2; the match to TRBD1 covers 10 bases. This CDR3 region has 13 residues. Germline values: CDR1 SEHNR, CDR2 FQNEAQ (reference sequence). V was pared by 3 bases and J by 8 bases, with 3 bases of the junction left unmatched. This CDR3 is CASSLGQGQGYTF. CDR3 nucleotide sequence: TGTGCCAGCAGCTTGGGACAGGGGCAAGGCTACACCTTC.

This clone was seen just once. Here the CDR3 reads CATSRVGSGNTIYF. The CDR3 nucleotides read TGTGCCACCAGCAGAGTTGGCTCTGGAAACACCATATATTTT. This chain connects TRBV15 to TRBJ1-3; no definite D call. Germline CDR1 LNHNV, CDR2 YYDKDF (reference sequence). The CDR3 length is 14 residues. V lost 1 base, J lost 0 bases, and 4 bases lay in between.

With respect to this clone: The germline gene is not matched at one end of the junction; a read error may be the cause. The chain carries TRBV18 and TRBJ1-1; TRBD1 aligns across 9 bases. This CDR3 comprises 14 residues. Germline CDR1 and CDR2: KGHSH and LQKENI. DNA for the CDR3: TGTGCCAGCTCCCCACAGGGGGCGAACACTGAAGCTTTCTTT. Translating it yields CASSPQGANTEAFF.

In nucleotides, the CDR3 is TGTGCCAGCAGCCTACCTCAGACAGCGGCGTATGGAAACACCATATATTTT. Protein product: CASSLPQTAAYGNTIYF. The chain joins TRBV4-2 to TRBJ1-3, with a tentative D call TRBD1 (5 bases). Trimming removed 4 bases at V and 3 bases at J, with 19 bases between. CDR3 length: 17 amino acids. Germline V gives CDR1 LGHNA, CDR2 YNFKEQ.

A single count supports this clone. The rearrangement uses TRBV13 and TRBJ2-7; 8 bases line up with TRBD1. Trimming at V came to 5 bases and at J to 0 bases, leaving 6 bases not matched to a gene. Germline values: CDR1 PRHDT, CDR2 FYEKMQ (reference sequence). The CDR3 covers 15 residues. The chain's CDR3 is CASSISTGDSYEQYF. CDR3 sequence (DNA): TGTGCCAGCAGCATATCGACAGGGGACTCCTACGAGCAGTACTTC.

This chain uses TRBV7-3 with TRBJ2-3; TRBD2 is a possible D gene (5 bases). V was cut by 3 bases and J by 1 base, with 8 bases left in between. The germline V gene encodes CDR1 SGHTA and CDR2 FQGTGA. CDR3 length equals 14 residues. The CDR3, as DNA: TGTGCCAGCAGCTTCTCCGGGGGCACAGATACGCAGTATTTT. This translates into CASSFSGGTDTQYF.

The chain couples TRBV5-1 to TRBJ2-7, with TRBD1 identical over 7 bases. This CDR3 is 16 amino acids long. Germline V gene sequence: CDR1 SGHRS, CDR2 YFSETQ. With 4 bases clipped from V and 2 bases from J, the junction kept 12 bases outside the gene matches. The CDR3 protein is CASSVRPDRATYEQYF. The DNA of the CDR3 is TGCGCCAGCAGCGTGAGACCCGACAGGGCAACCTACGAGCAGTACTTC.

The V call is TRBV9, the J call TRBJ2-2; TRBD2 matches 14 bases. Trimming cost V 4 bases and J 4 bases; bases outside gene matches: 9. CDR3 size: 18 residues. Germline-derived CDR1 and CDR2 are SGDLS and YYNGEE. CDR3 protein: CASSPRLAGGPFTGELFF. The CDR3 DNA reads as TGTGCCAGCAGCCCCCGACTAGCGGGGGGGCCTTTCACCGGGGAGCTGTTTTTT.

The chain couples TRBV5-1 to TRBJ1-1; D not certain. The CDR3 is 14 residues long. Germline V CDR1 and CDR2: SGHRS, YFSETQ. The V gene lost 1 base and the J gene lost 2 bases, with 9 bases spanning the gap. CDR3 loop: CASSLIGVNTEAFF. CDR3 coding DNA: TGCGCCAGCAGCTTGATTGGGGTTAACACTGAAGCTTTCTTT.

This chain links TRBV30 with TRBJ1-3; D unclear. The CDR3 consists of 12 residues. Trimming shortened V by 3 bases and J by 4 bases, and 7 bases separated the two germline ends. Per germline, CDR1 GTSNPN and CDR2 SVGIG (reference sequence). In DNA form, the CDR3 reads TGTGCCTGGAGCCCCCCCGGAAACACCATATATTTT. It yields the protein CAWSPPGNTIYF.

This clone has a handful of counts. V gene TRBV7-2 combines with J gene TRBJ2-7; perhaps TRBD1 as D (5 bases). Germline CDR1 is SGHTA and CDR2 is FQGNSA. Between the trimmed V and J ends, which lost 6 bases and 4 bases, there was a span of 10 bases. CDR3 length: 12 amino acids. For the CDR3, the DNA is TGTGCCAGCAGGCCCCAGGGATACGAGCAGTACTTC. This encodes CASRPQGYEQYF.

The chain has TRBV5-1 and TRBJ2-7; 9 bases fit TRBD1. The germline CDR1 and CDR2 sequences are SGHRS and YFSETQ. CDR3 length: 15 residues. The ends lost 0 bases at V and 4 bases at J; junction bases unmatched: 5. Written as DNA, the CDR3 is TGCGCCAGCAGCTTGGGGGGACAGGGTTTTTACGAGCAGTACTTC. The encoded protein is CASSLGGQGFYEQYF.

The genes are TRBV2 and TRBJ1-2; weak D call: TRBD1 (5 bases). V was trimmed by 6 bases and J by 3 bases, leaving 11 bases between them. Germline CDR1 and CDR2: SNHLY and FYNNEI. The CDR3 has 13 amino acids. CDR3 in DNA: TGTGCCAGCAGGGGCAGGGTAGACTATGGCTACACCTTC. Translating it yields CASRGRVDYGYTF.

The chain's CDR3 is CASSPQGLAGYEQYF. CDR3 DNA: TGCGCCAGCAGCCCCCAGGGACTAGCGGGCTACGAGCAGTACTTC. The V call is TRBV4-1, the J call TRBJ2-7; 12 bases match TRBD2. The germline gives CDR1 MGHRA, CDR2 YSYEKL. Trimming at V came to 4 bases and at J to 3 bases, leaving 4 bases not matched to a gene. This CDR3 region has 15 residues.

The J gene is TRBJ1-1, the V gene TRBV5-1, with TRBD1 matching over 7 bases. This CDR3 spans 15 amino acids. Germline V gene sequence: CDR1 SGHRS, CDR2 YFSETQ. V trimming: 3 bases; J trimming: 1 base; junction bases outside the gene matches: 6. The CDR3 DNA reads TGCGCCAGCAGCTCCGTATACAGGGGGAACACTGAAGCTTTCTTT. It encodes CASSSVYRGNTEAFF.

The chain is built from TRBV30 and TRBJ2-7; D gene unclear. The CDR3 has 12 amino acids. Germline lookup yields CDR1 GTSNPN and CDR2 SVGIG (reference sequence). V gave up 4 bases and J gave up 2 bases, with 9 bases separating them. The CDR3 region is CAWNRSPYEQYF. CDR3 DNA: TGTGCCTGGAATCGGAGCCCCTACGAGCAGTACTTC.

The J gene is TRBJ1-2, the V gene TRBV20-1; D remains ambiguous. CDR3 length: 11 residues. Deletions cut 1 base from V and 8 bases from J, with 8 bases between. Germline V lookup: CDR1 DFQATT, CDR2 SNEGSKA (reference sequence). This CDR3 reads CSARASMGYTF. In DNA, the CDR3 is TGCAGTGCTAGAGCTTCCATGGGCTACACCTTC.

The gene calls are TRBV9 and TRBJ2-2; 9 bases fit TRBD1. The ends lost 4 bases at V and 8 bases at J; junction bases unmatched: 6. The CDR3 is 14 amino acids. Germline V CDR1 and CDR2: SGDLS, YYNGEE. The CDR3 region is CASSKRDRVGELFF. DNA for the CDR3: TGTGCCAGCAGCAAAAGGGACAGGGTTGGGGAGCTGTTTTTT. Full variable domain (missing parts from reference TRBV9 and TRBJ2-2): DSGVTQTPKHLITATGQRVTLRCSPRSGDLSVYWYQQSLDQGLQFLIQYYNGEERAKGNILERFSAQQFPDLHSELNLSSLELGDSALYFCASSKRDRVGELFFGEGSRLTVL.

The CDR3 loop is CASRDQGTGYGHEQYF. The CDR3 DNA reads TGTGCCAGCAGAGACCAGGGGACAGGGTACGGACACGAGCAGTACTTC. The chain joins TRBV28 to TRBJ2-7; 9 bases align to TRBD1. CDR1 and CDR2 (germline): MDHEN, SYDVKM. The CDR3 has 16 amino acids. V lost 6 bases and J lost 5; bases outside the gene matches: 14.

The chain joins TRBV18 to TRBJ2-5; TRBD1 agrees at 7 bases. Germline V lookup: CDR1 KGHSH, CDR2 LQKENI. The trim removed 4 bases at V and 2 bases at J, leaving 1 base unmatched. The CDR3 runs to 13 residues. This CDR3 is CASSRDRQETQYF. The CDR3 DNA is TGTGCCAGCTCACGGGACAGACAAGAGACCCAGTACTTC.